This T cell receptor beta chain emerged from a study of blood T cell repertoires in COVID-19. Background on the study: Acute and convalescent COVID-19 specimens originated in the United States, Italy and Spain. From T cells, B-cell-depleted T cells, or PBMCs came the material, which was cDNA or gDNA.

In the source study's methods: Estimation of nucleated cell counts was performed using reference gene primer amplification. Sequenced by immunoSEQ multiplex PCR; TCRdb stores in-frame clones only, minus some. V and J calls and clone size are copied from that table; D and trimming were computed from the DNA. The data contain 200,000 to 250,000 clones, roughly 90% of them singletons. Looked up from germline, CDR1 is SNHLY and CDR2 is FYNNEI. Trimming at V came to 6 bases and at J to 4 bases, leaving 10 bases not matched to a gene. The CDR3 contains 16 residues. This chain uses TRBV2 with TRBJ2-1, with 9 bases aligning to TRBD2. Source material: peripheral blood. The receptor's source is a man aged 30 to 39 who had recovered from COVID-19. CDR3 DNA: TGTGCCAGCAGCGGCAGGGGACTAGCTGGATACAATGAGCAGTTCTTC. It encodes CASSGRGLAGYNEQFF.